This is a list of T cell receptor beta chains from one sample in a study of blood T cell repertoires in COVID-19. Only in-frame clones appear in the TCRdb table, and some are missing; sequencing was by immunoSEQ multiplex PCR. The sample lists a few hundred thousand clones, approximately 86% occurring once. The sample comprised peripheral blood. The receptor set was obtained from a human donor in a cohort sampled during active COVID-19. Each CDR3 is given with its conserved first and last residue. A D gene is named only where the DNA matches it firmly. Only part of the rows carry a size: once, few, many, or a class if the clone is expanded.

v_call	j_call	clone_size	d_call	cdr3_nt	cdr3_aa
TRBV2	TRBJ2-2	-	TRBD1	TGTGCCAGCAGTCGGGACAGGGTGTCCACCGGGGAGCTGTTTTTT	CASSRDRVSTGELFF
TRBV5-1	TRBJ2-3	-	TRBD2	TGCGCCACCGCGGGACTAGCGGGAGAACTGGATACGCAGTATTTT	CATAGLAGELDTQYF
TRBV5-1	TRBJ2-1	-	-	TGCGCCAGCAGCAGAACCATGCTCGGGGAGCAGTTCTTC	CASSRTMLGEQFF
TRBV11-2	TRBJ2-7	-	TRBD1	TGTGCCAGCAGCTTAGATGCGGACAGGGGGCGCGAGCAGTACTTC	CASSLDADRGREQYF
TRBV30	TRBJ2-7	-	-	TGTGCCTGGAGCCGAGAAAGAGGCGAGCAGTACTTC	CAWSRERGEQYF
TRBV3-1/TRBV3-2	TRBJ2-7	-	TRBD1	TGTGCCAGCAGCCCCAGACAGGGTCAAGCCTACGAGCAGTACTTC	CASSPRQGQAYEQYF
TRBV2	TRBJ2-7	-	-	TGTGCCAGCAGTCCCATGCGCGCATACGAGCAGTACTTC	CASSPMRAYEQYF
TRBV19	TRBJ1-5	many	-	TGTGCCAGTAGTAAAGGCTGGGCAGGCGTTAATCAGCCCCAGCATTTT	CASSKGWAGVNQPQHF
TRBV5-1	TRBJ2-5	-	TRBD2	TGCGCCAGCAGCCCGAGACTAGCCTCCCACCAAGAGACCCAGTACTTC	CASSPRLASHQETQYF
TRBV6-5	TRBJ2-5	-	TRBD2	TGTGCCAGCAGTTACGTCGGGGGGAGGGGAGAGACCCAGTACTTC	CASSYVGGRGETQYF
TRBV10-2	TRBJ1-4	-	TRBD1	TGCGCCAGCAGTGAGTCCCGACAGGGGAATGAAAAACTGTTTTTT	CASSESRQGNEKLFF
TRBV2	TRBJ2-1	-	TRBD2	TGTGCCAGCAGACCATCTAGCGGGATTTACAATGAGCAGTTCTTC	CASRPSSGIYNEQFF
TRBV5-1	TRBJ2-5	-	-	TGCGCCAGCAGCTTGGATGCAGGGCAAGAGACCCAGTACTTC	CASSLDAGQETQYF
TRBV5-4	TRBJ2-1	-	TRBD2	TGTGCCAGCAGCTTGGAGACTAGCGGGAGGAGTGAGCAGTTCTTC	CASSLETSGRSEQFF
TRBV28	TRBJ2-1	-	TRBD2	TGTGCCAGCAGTTTTAAGCTAGCGGGTTACTCCTACAATGAGCAGTTCTTC	CASSFKLAGYSYNEQFF
TRBV5-4	TRBJ2-7	-	TRBD2	TGTGCCAGCAGCTTTCAGCGGGGGGCCTTCCTTGGGGAGCAGTACTTC	CASSFQRGAFLGEQYF